This is a list of T cell receptor beta chains from one sample in a study of T cells after yellow fever vaccination. TCRdb reprocessed the 5' RACE reads via MiXCR and lists one record per CDR3 protein. The sample holds some 250,000 distinct CDR3 sequences, approximately 3.5% seen once. The input for sequencing was PBMCs, taken 15 days after the yellow fever booster vaccination. These TCRs come from a man between 18 and 35 years old who received the YFV17D yellow fever vaccine. Both conserved end residues are part of each CDR3. The D gene is left open where the match is weak. Size is omitted from some rows. Given values are once, few, many or a class for expanded clones.

D gene: -; CDR3 length: 12; V gene: TRBV30; J gene: TRBJ2-1; clone size: many; CDR3 protein: CAWNSGGNEQFF; CDR3 DNA: TGTGCCTGGAATTCAGGTGGGAATGAGCAGTTCTTC
D gene: -; CDR3 length: 15; V gene: TRBV5-1; J gene: TRBJ1-6; clone size: many; CDR3 protein: CASSLYIGLNSPLHF; CDR3 DNA: TGCGCCAGCAGCTTGTATATCGGGCTGAATTCACCCCTCCACTTT
D gene: TRBD1; CDR3 length: 16; V gene: TRBV4-1; J gene: TRBJ1-1; clone size: -; CDR3 protein: CASSQILRDRNTEAFF; CDR3 DNA: TGCGCCAGCAGCCAGATCCTCCGGGACAGAAACACTGAAGCTTTCTTT
D gene: TRBD1; CDR3 length: 16; V gene: TRBV18; J gene: TRBJ1-2; clone size: -; CDR3 protein: CASSRTGTEQFYGYTF; CDR3 DNA: TGTGCCAGCTCACGCACCGGGACAGAGCAATTCTATGGCTACACCTTC
D gene: TRBD1; CDR3 length: 13; V gene: TRBV5-1; J gene: TRBJ2-1; clone size: many; CDR3 protein: CASRMGQGNEQFF; CDR3 DNA: TGCGCCAGCAGAATGGGACAGGGGAATGAGCAGTTCTTC
D gene: -; CDR3 length: 15; V gene: TRBV7-2; J gene: TRBJ2-3; clone size: many; CDR3 protein: CASSSSGTGGDTQYF; CDR3 DNA: TGTGCCAGCAGCTCCAGCGGAACCGGGGGAGATACGCAGTATTTT
D gene: -; CDR3 length: 18; V gene: TRBV20-1; J gene: TRBJ2-2; clone size: many; CDR3 protein: CSARGVGRRQSNTGELFF; CDR3 DNA: TGCAGTGCTAGAGGGGTAGGGCGAAGGCAATCCAACACCGGGGAGCTGTTTTTT
D gene: -; CDR3 length: 15; V gene: TRBV7-3; J gene: TRBJ2-7; clone size: many; CDR3 protein: CASSLFGGSSYEQYF; CDR3 DNA: TGTGCCAGCAGCTTATTTGGGGGGAGCTCCTACGAGCAGTACTTC
D gene: TRBD1; CDR3 length: 14; V gene: TRBV7-2; J gene: TRBJ1-5; clone size: -; CDR3 protein: CASSPQGLGQPQHF; CDR3 DNA: TGTGCCAGCAGTCCACAGGGGTTGGGGCAGCCCCAGCATTTT
D gene: TRBD2; CDR3 length: 17; V gene: TRBV9; J gene: TRBJ2-2; clone size: many; CDR3 protein: CASSPGLAGGYTGELFF; CDR3 DNA: TGTGCCAGCAGCCCGGGACTAGCGGGGGGATACACCGGGGAGCTGTTTTTT
D gene: TRBD1; CDR3 length: 14; V gene: TRBV29-1; J gene: TRBJ1-3; clone size: many; CDR3 protein: CSVDRDLSGNTIYF; CDR3 DNA: TGCAGCGTCGACAGGGACCTCTCTGGAAACACCATATATTTT
D gene: -; CDR3 length: 15; V gene: TRBV5-1; J gene: TRBJ2-2; clone size: -; CDR3 protein: CASSLVRRRNGELFF; CDR3 DNA: TGCGCCAGCAGCTTGGTCAGGAGAAGGAACGGGGAGCTGTTTTTT
D gene: -; CDR3 length: 14; V gene: TRBV6-6; J gene: TRBJ2-5; clone size: many; CDR3 protein: CASSYGIPLETQYF; CDR3 DNA: TGTGCCAGCAGTTACGGCATTCCCTTGGAGACCCAGTACTTC
D gene: -; CDR3 length: 15; V gene: TRBV7-2; J gene: TRBJ2-7; clone size: few; CDR3 protein: CASSFASGSSYEQYF; CDR3 DNA: TGTGCCAGCAGCTTTGCTTCTGGGAGCTCCTACGAGCAGTACTTC
D gene: TRBD1; CDR3 length: 15; V gene: TRBV4-2; J gene: TRBJ2-2; clone size: many; CDR3 protein: CASSQDRGLAGELFF; CDR3 DNA: TGTGCCAGCAGCCAAGACAGGGGGCTTGCGGGGGAGCTGTTTTTT
D gene: -; CDR3 length: 15; V gene: TRBV7-9; J gene: TRBJ2-2; clone size: many; CDR3 protein: CASSAQLSGTGELFF; CDR3 DNA: TGTGCCAGCAGCGCCCAGTTATCGGGGACCGGGGAGCTGTTTTTT
D gene: TRBD2; CDR3 length: 18; V gene: TRBV12-3/TRBV12-4; J gene: TRBJ2-5; clone size: many; CDR3 protein: CASSKNRWRGDYQETQYF; CDR3 DNA: TGTGCCAGCAGTAAAAACCGATGGCGGGGGGATTACCAAGAGACCCAGTACTTC
D gene: -; CDR3 length: 14; V gene: TRBV6-5; J gene: TRBJ2-1; clone size: many; CDR3 protein: CASSYGNVGGEQFF; CDR3 DNA: TGTGCCAGCAGTTATGGTAACGTGGGCGGTGAGCAGTTCTTC
D gene: TRBD2; CDR3 length: 18; V gene: TRBV4-1; J gene: TRBJ2-5; clone size: many; CDR3 protein: CASSQDGLAGGPGETQYF; CDR3 DNA: TGCGCCAGCAGCCAAGACGGACTAGCGGGGGGGCCTGGGGAGACCCAGTACTTC
D gene: -; CDR3 length: 13; V gene: TRBV6-2/TRBV6-3; J gene: TRBJ1-1; clone size: many; CDR3 protein: CASSNLGPTEAFF; CDR3 DNA: TGTGCCAGCAGTAACCTGGGGCCGACAGAAGCTTTCTTT
D gene: -; CDR3 length: 18; V gene: TRBV13; J gene: TRBJ2-6; clone size: many; CDR3 protein: CASSLEAGRVSGANVLTF; CDR3 DNA: TGTGCCAGCAGCTTAGAGGCGGGTAGAGTCTCTGGGGCCAACGTCCTGACTTTC
D gene: TRBD2; CDR3 length: 15; V gene: TRBV20-1; J gene: TRBJ2-3; clone size: many; CDR3 protein: CSAPPWAGGKDTQYF; CDR3 DNA: TGCAGTGCTCCTCCCTGGGCGGGGGGCAAAGATACGCAGTATTTT
D gene: TRBD2; CDR3 length: 15; V gene: TRBV11-1; J gene: TRBJ2-5; clone size: many; CDR3 protein: CASSLWGTTQETQYF; CDR3 DNA: TGTGCCAGCAGCTTGTGGGGGACTACTCAAGAGACCCAGTACTTC
D gene: -; CDR3 length: 16; V gene: TRBV6-6; J gene: TRBJ1-2; clone size: many; CDR3 protein: CASSLVNRVPREGYTF; CDR3 DNA: TGTGCCAGCAGTTTAGTTAACAGGGTCCCAAGGGAGGGCTACACCTTC
D gene: -; CDR3 length: 15; V gene: TRBV7-2; J gene: TRBJ2-7; clone size: many; CDR3 protein: CASSLQGGLSYEQYF; CDR3 DNA: TGTGCCAGCAGCTTACAGGGGGGCCTCTCCTACGAGCAGTACTTC
D gene: -; CDR3 length: 16; V gene: TRBV7-3; J gene: TRBJ2-7; clone size: many; CDR3 protein: CASSLMGDPTGDEQYF; CDR3 DNA: TGTGCCAGCAGCTTAATGGGGGACCCGACGGGCGACGAGCAGTACTTC
D gene: TRBD2; CDR3 length: 13; V gene: TRBV12-3/TRBV12-4; J gene: TRBJ2-1; clone size: few; CDR3 protein: CASTLGAGGLQFF; CDR3 DNA: TGTGCCAGCACCCTCGGGGCGGGGGGGCTGCAGTTCTTC
D gene: -; CDR3 length: 14; V gene: TRBV4-1; J gene: TRBJ1-6; clone size: many; CDR3 protein: CASSHLQPNSPLHF; CDR3 DNA: TGCGCCAGCAGCCACCTCCAGCCAAATTCACCCCTCCACTTT
D gene: -; CDR3 length: 14; V gene: TRBV4-2; J gene: TRBJ2-5; clone size: many; CDR3 protein: CASSQSGALGTQYF; CDR3 DNA: TGTGCCAGCAGCCAATCGGGGGCCCTCGGGACCCAGTACTTC
D gene: -; CDR3 length: 12; V gene: TRBV29-1; J gene: TRBJ2-2; clone size: many; CDR3 protein: CSVVKNTGELFF; CDR3 DNA: TGCAGCGTTGTTAAGAACACCGGGGAGCTGTTTTTT
D gene: TRBD2; CDR3 length: 13; V gene: TRBV20-1; J gene: TRBJ2-3; clone size: once; CDR3 protein: CSASSGGKDTQYF; CDR3 DNA: TGCAGTGCTAGTAGCGGGGGCAAAGATACGCAGTATTTT
D gene: -; CDR3 length: 16; V gene: TRBV12-3/TRBV12-4; J gene: TRBJ2-2; clone size: many; CDR3 protein: CASSFSGGDDTGELFF; CDR3 DNA: TGTGCCAGCAGTTTTTCAGGGGGGGACGACACCGGGGAGCTGTTTTTT
D gene: TRBD2; CDR3 length: 16; V gene: TRBV20-1; J gene: TRBJ2-3; clone size: many; CDR3 protein: CSARQPGLASSYTQYF; CDR3 DNA: TGCAGTGCCCGTCAGCCGGGACTAGCTTCCTCTTATACGCAGTATTTT
D gene: -; CDR3 length: 16; V gene: TRBV5-1; J gene: TRBJ1-3; clone size: many; CDR3 protein: CASSFTPSGGGNTIYF; CDR3 DNA: TGCGCCAGCAGCTTCACTCCCTCTGGCGGAGGAAACACCATATATTTT
D gene: -; CDR3 length: 13; V gene: TRBV2; J gene: TRBJ2-2; clone size: -; CDR3 protein: CASRVREAGELFF; CDR3 DNA: TGTGCCAGCAGGGTCAGGGAGGCCGGGGAGCTGTTTTTT
D gene: -; CDR3 length: 15; V gene: TRBV15; J gene: TRBJ1-3; clone size: many; CDR3 protein: CATSRDPVSGNTIYF; CDR3 DNA: TGTGCCACCAGCAGGGATCCGGTCTCTGGAAACACCATATATTTT
D gene: -; CDR3 length: 16; V gene: TRBV7-3; J gene: TRBJ2-5; clone size: many; CDR3 protein: CASSLTGFTPEETQYF; CDR3 DNA: TGTGCCAGCAGCTTAACGGGCTTCACCCCGGAAGAGACCCAGTACTTC
D gene: -; CDR3 length: 13; V gene: TRBV27; J gene: TRBJ2-5; clone size: many; CDR3 protein: CASSWRGGETQYF; CDR3 DNA: TGTGCCAGCAGCTGGAGGGGTGGAGAGACCCAGTACTTC
D gene: -; CDR3 length: 13; V gene: TRBV29-1; J gene: TRBJ2-7; clone size: many; CDR3 protein: CSVEDPVSYEQYF; CDR3 DNA: TGCAGCGTTGAAGATCCGGTATCCTACGAGCAGTACTTC
D gene: TRBD1; CDR3 length: 16; V gene: TRBV6-1; J gene: TRBJ2-5; clone size: many; CDR3 protein: CASSGRDRGFLETQYF; CDR3 DNA: TGTGCCAGCAGTGGCCGGGACAGGGGGTTTCTGGAGACCCAGTACTTC
D gene: -; CDR3 length: 14; V gene: TRBV5-1; J gene: TRBJ1-1; clone size: many; CDR3 protein: CASSLGPMNTEAFF; CDR3 DNA: TGCGCCAGCAGCTTGGGGCCGATGAACACTGAAGCTTTCTTT
D gene: -; CDR3 length: 13; V gene: TRBV3-1; J gene: TRBJ2-4; clone size: many; CDR3 protein: CASSQDSGNIQYF; CDR3 DNA: TGTGCCAGCAGCCAAGATTCAGGGAACATTCAGTACTTC
D gene: -; CDR3 length: 14; V gene: TRBV2; J gene: TRBJ2-5; clone size: many; CDR3 protein: CAVAFTGTGETQYF; CDR3 DNA: TGTGCAGTGGCGTTCACCGGCACTGGGGAGACCCAGTACTTC
D gene: -; CDR3 length: 15; V gene: TRBV7-9; J gene: TRBJ1-4; clone size: many; CDR3 protein: CASSLVPGANEKLFF; CDR3 DNA: TGTGCCAGCAGCTTAGTACCCGGCGCTAATGAAAAACTGTTTTTT
D gene: -; CDR3 length: 16; V gene: TRBV5-4; J gene: TRBJ1-1; clone size: -; CDR3 protein: CASSFGGATWSVEAFF; CDR3 DNA: TGTGCCAGCAGCTTTGGCGGGGCTACATGGTCTGTTGAAGCTTTCTTT
D gene: TRBD1; CDR3 length: 14; V gene: TRBV6-2/TRBV6-3; J gene: TRBJ2-7; clone size: many; CDR3 protein: CASSSVGQGYEQYF; CDR3 DNA: TGTGCCAGCAGTTCCGTGGGACAGGGGTACGAGCAGTACTTC
D gene: TRBD1; CDR3 length: 13; V gene: TRBV15; J gene: TRBJ1-2; clone size: many; CDR3 protein: CATSRGAGGGYTF; CDR3 DNA: TGTGCCACCAGCAGAGGGGCAGGGGGAGGCTACACCTTC
D gene: TRBD1; CDR3 length: 14; V gene: TRBV19; J gene: TRBJ1-2; clone size: many; CDR3 protein: CASQEVQGAYGYTF; CDR3 DNA: TGTGCCAGCCAGGAAGTACAGGGGGCCTATGGCTACACCTTC
D gene: -; CDR3 length: 14; V gene: TRBV5-1; J gene: TRBJ2-1; clone size: many; CDR3 protein: CASSLVQSYNEQFF; CDR3 DNA: TGCGCCAGCAGCTTGGTGCAGAGCTACAATGAGCAGTTCTTC
D gene: -; CDR3 length: 14; V gene: TRBV27; J gene: TRBJ1-1; clone size: many; CDR3 protein: CASSSPGQRPRAFF; CDR3 DNA: TGTGCCAGCAGTTCACCTGGACAGCGCCCAAGGGCTTTCTTT